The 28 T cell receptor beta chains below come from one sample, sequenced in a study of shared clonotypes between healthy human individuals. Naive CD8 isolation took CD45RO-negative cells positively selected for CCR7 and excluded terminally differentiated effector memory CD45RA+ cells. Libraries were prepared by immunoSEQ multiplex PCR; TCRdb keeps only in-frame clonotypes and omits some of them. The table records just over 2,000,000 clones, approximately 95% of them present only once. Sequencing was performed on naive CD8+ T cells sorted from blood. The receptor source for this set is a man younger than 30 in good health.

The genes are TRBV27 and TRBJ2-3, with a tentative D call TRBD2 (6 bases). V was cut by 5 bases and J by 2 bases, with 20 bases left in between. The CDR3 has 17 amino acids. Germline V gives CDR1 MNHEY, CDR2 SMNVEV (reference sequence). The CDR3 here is CASSDPGLASFTDTQYF. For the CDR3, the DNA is TGTGCCAGCAGTGACCCGGGACTCGCATCTTTCACAGATACGCAGTATTTT.

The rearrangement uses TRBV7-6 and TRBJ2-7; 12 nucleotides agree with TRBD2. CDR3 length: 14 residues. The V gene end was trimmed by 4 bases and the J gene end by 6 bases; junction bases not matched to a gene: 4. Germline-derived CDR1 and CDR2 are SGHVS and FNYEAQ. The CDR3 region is CASSSSGGAAEQYF. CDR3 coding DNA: TGTGCCAGCAGCTCTAGCGGGGGGGCTGCCGAGCAGTACTTC.

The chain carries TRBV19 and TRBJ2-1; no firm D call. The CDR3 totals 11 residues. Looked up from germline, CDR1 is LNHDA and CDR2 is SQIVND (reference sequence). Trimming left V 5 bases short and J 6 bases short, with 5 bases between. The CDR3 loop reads CASSPGNEQFF. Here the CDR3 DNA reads TGTGCCAGTAGTCCGGGCAATGAGCAGTTCTTC.

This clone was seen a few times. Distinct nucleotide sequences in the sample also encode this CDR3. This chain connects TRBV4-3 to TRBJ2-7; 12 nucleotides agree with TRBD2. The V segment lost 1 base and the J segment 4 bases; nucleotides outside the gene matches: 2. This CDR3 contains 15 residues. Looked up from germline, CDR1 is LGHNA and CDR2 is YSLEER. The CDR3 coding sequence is TGCGCCAGCAGCCAAGGACTAGCGGGGGTATACGAGCAGTACTTC. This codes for CASSQGLAGVYEQYF.

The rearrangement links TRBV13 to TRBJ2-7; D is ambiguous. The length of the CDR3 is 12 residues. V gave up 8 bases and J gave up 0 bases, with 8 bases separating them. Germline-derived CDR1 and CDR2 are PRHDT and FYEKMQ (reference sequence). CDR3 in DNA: TGTGCCAGCGCCGGCCGCTCCTACGAGCAGTACTTC. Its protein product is CASAGRSYEQYF.

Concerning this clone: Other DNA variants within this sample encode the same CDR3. Written as DNA, the CDR3 is TGTGCCAGCAGTCCCTCGCAGGGGACATTCTCCTACGAGCAGTACTTC. This gives the protein CASSPSQGTFSYEQYF. The V call is TRBV27, the J call TRBJ2-7; D might be TRBD1 (6 bases). Between the trimmed V and J ends, which lost 5 bases and 0 bases, there was a span of 17 bases. The CDR3 covers 16 residues. CDR1 MNHEY and CDR2 SMNVEV come from the germline V gene (reference sequence).

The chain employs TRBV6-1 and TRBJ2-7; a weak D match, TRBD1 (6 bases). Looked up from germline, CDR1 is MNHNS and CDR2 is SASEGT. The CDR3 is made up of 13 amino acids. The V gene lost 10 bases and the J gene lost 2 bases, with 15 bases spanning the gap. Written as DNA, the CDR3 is TGTGCCACTAGGGACATACCTGCCTACGAGCAGTACTTC. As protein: CATRDIPAYEQYF.

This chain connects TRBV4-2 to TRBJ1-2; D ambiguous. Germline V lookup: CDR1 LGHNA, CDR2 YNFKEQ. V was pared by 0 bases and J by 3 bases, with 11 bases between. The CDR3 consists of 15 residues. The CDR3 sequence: CASSQDRGSYYGYTF. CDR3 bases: TGTGCCAGCAGCCAAGATCGCGGGTCCTACTATGGCTACACCTTC.

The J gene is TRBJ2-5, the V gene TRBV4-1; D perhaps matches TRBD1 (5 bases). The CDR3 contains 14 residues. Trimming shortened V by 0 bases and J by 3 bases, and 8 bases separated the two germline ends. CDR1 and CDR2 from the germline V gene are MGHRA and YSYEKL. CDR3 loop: CASSQDRAEETQYF. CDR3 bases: TGCGCCAGCAGCCAAGACAGGGCCGAAGAGACCCAGTACTTC.

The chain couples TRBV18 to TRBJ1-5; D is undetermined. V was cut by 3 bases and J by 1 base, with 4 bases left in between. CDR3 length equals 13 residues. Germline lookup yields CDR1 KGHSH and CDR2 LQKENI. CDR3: CASSPESNQPQHF. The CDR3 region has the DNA TGTGCCAGCTCACCTGAGAGCAATCAGCCCCAGCATTTT.

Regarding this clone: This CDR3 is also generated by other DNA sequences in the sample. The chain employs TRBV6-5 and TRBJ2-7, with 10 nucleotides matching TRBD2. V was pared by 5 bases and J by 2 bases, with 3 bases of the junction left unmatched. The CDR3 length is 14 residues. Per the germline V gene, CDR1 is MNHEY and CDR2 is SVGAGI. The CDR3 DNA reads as TGTGCCAGCAGTCCAGGACTAGCGGCCTACGAGCAGTACTTC. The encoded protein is CASSPGLAAYEQYF.

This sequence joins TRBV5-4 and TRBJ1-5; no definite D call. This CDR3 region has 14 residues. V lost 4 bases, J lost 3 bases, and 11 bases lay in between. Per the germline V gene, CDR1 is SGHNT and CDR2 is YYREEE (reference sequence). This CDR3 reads CASSAGRYNQPQHF. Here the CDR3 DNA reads TGTGCCAGCAGCGCGGGTCGGTACAATCAGCCCCAGCATTTT.

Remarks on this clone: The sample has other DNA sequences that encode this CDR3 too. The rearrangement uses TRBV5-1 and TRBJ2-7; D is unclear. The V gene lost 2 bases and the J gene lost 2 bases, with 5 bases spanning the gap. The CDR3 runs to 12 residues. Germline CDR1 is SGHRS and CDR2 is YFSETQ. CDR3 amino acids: CASSLEAYEQYF. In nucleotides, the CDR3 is TGCGCCAGCAGCTTAGAGGCCTACGAGCAGTACTTC.

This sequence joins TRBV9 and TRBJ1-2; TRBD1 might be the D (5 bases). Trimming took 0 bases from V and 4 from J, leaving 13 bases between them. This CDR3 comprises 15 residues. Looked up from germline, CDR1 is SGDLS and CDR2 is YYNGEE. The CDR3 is CASSVATDNPYGYTF. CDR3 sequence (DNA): TGTGCCAGCAGCGTAGCGACAGACAATCCCTATGGCTACACCTTC.

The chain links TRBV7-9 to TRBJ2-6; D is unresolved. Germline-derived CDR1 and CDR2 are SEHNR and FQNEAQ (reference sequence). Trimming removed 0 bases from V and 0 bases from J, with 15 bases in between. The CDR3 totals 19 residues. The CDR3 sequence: CASSLAPEYLYSGANVLTF. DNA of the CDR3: TGTGCCAGCAGCTTAGCGCCGGAGTACCTCTACTCTGGGGCCAACGTCCTGACTTTC.

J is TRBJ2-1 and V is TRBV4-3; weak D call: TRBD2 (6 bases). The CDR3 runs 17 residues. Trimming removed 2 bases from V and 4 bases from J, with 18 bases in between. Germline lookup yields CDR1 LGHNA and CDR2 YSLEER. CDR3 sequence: CASSQNLPGGLYNEQFF. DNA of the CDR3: TGCGCCAGCAGCCAAAACCTCCCTGGAGGGTTGTACAATGAGCAGTTCTTC.

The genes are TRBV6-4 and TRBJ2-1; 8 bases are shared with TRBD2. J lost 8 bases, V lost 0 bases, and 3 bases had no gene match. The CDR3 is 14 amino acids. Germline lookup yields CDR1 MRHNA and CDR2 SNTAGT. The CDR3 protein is CASSDSPGGDEQFF. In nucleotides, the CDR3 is TGTGCCAGCAGTGACTCCCCGGGGGGGGATGAGCAGTTCTTC.

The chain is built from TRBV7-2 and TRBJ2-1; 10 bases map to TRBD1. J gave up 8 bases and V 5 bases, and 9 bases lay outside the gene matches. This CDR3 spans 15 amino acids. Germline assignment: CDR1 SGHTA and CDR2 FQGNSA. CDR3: CASSRPGTGEDEQFF. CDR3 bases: TGTGCCAGCAGCCGACCCGGGACAGGGGAAGATGAGCAGTTCTTC. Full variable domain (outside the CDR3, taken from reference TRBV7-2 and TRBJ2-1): GAGVSQSPSNKVTEKGKDVELRCDPISGHTALYWYRQSLGQGLEFLIYFQGNSAPDKSGLPSDRFSAERTGGSVSTLTIQRTQQEDSAVYLCASSRPGTGEDEQFFGPGTRLTVL.

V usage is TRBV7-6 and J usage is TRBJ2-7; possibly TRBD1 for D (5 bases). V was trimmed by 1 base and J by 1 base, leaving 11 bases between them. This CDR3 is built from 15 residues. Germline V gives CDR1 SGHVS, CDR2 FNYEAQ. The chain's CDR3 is CASSLGTLLSYEQYF. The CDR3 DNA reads TGTGCCAGCAGCTTAGGGACACTCCTTTCCTACGAGCAGTACTTC.

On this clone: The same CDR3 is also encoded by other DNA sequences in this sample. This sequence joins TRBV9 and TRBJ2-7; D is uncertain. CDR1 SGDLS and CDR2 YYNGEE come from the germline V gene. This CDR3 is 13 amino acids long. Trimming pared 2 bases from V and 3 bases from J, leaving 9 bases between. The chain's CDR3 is CASSVEVGYEQYF. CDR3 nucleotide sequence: TGTGCCAGCAGCGTTGAAGTCGGCTACGAGCAGTACTTC.

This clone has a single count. The CDR3: CASSSSGMNQPQHF. CDR3 coding DNA: TGTGCCAGCAGTTCCTCGGGGATGAATCAGCCCCAGCATTTT. The chain couples TRBV27 to TRBJ1-5, with unresolved D. The CDR3 is 14 amino acids. Trimming removed 4 bases from V and 4 bases from J, with 11 bases in between. Germline CDR1 MNHEY, CDR2 SMNVEV (reference sequence).

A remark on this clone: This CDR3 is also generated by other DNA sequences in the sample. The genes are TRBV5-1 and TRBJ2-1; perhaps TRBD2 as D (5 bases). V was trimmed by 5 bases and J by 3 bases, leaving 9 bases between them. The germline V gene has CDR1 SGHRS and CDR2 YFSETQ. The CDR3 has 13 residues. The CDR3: CASSSENYNEQFF. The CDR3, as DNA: TGCGCCAGCAGTAGCGAGAACTACAATGAGCAGTTCTTC.

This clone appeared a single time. CDR3 in amino acids: CSAPSTGMNTEAFF. The CDR3 DNA reads TGCAGCGCACCATCGACAGGGATGAACACTGAAGCTTTCTTT. The chain joins TRBV29-1 to TRBJ1-1, with 7 bases fitting TRBD1. The CDR3 runs to 14 residues. The trim removed 7 bases at V and 0 bases at J, leaving 8 bases unmatched. In germline, CDR1 is SQVTM, CDR2 ANQGSEA.

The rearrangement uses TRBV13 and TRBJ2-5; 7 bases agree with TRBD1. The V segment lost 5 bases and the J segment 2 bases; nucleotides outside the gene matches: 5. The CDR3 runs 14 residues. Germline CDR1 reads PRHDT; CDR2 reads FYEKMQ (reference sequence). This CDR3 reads CASSIRDSQETQYF. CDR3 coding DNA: TGTGCCAGCAGCATACGGGACAGTCAAGAGACCCAGTACTTC.

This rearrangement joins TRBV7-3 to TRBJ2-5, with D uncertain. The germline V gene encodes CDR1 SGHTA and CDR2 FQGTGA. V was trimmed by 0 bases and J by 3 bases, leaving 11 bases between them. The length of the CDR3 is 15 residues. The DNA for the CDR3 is TGTGCCAGCAGCTTAACAGACCACCCGAAAGAGACCCAGTACTTC. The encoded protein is CASSLTDHPKETQYF. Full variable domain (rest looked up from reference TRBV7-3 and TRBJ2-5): GAGVSQTPSNKVTEKGKYVELRCDPISGHTALYWYRQSLGQGPEFLIYFQGTGAADDSGLPNDRFFAVRPEGSVSTLKIQRTERGDSAVYLCASSLTDHPKETQYFGPGTRLLVL.

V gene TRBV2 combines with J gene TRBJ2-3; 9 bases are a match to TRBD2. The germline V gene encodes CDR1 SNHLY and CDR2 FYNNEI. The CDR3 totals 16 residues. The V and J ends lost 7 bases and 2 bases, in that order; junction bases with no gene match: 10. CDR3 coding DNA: TGTGCCAGCATTACCCTAGCGGGGCCTCCCACAGATACGCAGTATTTT. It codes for CASITLAGPPTDTQYF.

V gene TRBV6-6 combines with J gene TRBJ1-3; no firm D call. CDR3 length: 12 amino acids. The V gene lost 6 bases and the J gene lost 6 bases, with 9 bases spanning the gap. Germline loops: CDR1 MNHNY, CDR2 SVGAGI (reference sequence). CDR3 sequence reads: CASRESVNTIYF. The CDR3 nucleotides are TGTGCCAGCAGGGAGAGTGTAAACACCATATATTTT.

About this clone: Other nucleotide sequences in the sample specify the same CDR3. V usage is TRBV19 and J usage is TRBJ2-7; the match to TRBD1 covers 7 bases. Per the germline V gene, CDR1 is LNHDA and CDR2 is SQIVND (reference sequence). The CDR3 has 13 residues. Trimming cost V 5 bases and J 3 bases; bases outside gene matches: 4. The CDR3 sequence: CASSSGQSYEQYF. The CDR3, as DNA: TGTGCCAGTAGTTCGGGACAGAGCTACGAGCAGTACTTC.